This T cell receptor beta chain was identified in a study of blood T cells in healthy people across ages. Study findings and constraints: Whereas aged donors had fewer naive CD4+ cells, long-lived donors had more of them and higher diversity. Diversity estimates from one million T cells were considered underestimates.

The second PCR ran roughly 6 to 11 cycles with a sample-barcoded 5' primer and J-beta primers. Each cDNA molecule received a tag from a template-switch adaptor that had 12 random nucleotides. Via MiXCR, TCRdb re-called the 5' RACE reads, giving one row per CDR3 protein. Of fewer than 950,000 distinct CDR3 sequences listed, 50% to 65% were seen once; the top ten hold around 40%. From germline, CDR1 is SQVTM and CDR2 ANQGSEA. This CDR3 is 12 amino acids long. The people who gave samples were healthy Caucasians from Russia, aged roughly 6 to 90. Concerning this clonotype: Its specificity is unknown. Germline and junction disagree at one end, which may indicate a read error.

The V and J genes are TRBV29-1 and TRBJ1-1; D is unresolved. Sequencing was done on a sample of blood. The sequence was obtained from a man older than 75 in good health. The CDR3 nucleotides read TGCAGCGTTGCTAGAGGGAACTCTGAAGCTTTCTTT. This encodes CSVARGNSEAFF.